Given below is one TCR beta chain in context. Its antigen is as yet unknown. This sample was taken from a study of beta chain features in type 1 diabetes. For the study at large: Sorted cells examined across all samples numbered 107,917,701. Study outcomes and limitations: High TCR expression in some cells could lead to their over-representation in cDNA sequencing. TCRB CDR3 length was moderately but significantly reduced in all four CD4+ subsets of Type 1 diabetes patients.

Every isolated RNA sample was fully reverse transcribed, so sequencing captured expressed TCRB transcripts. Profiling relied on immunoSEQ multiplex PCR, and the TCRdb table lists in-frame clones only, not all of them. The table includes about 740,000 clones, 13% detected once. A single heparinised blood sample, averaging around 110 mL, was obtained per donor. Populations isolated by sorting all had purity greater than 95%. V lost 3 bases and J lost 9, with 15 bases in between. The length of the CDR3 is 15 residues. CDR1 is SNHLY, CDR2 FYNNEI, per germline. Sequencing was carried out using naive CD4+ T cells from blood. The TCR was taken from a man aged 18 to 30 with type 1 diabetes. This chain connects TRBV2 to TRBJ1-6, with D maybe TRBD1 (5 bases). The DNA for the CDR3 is TGTGCCAGCAGTGAGGAGGGGTCTCGAGTTTCACCCCTCCACTTT. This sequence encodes CASSEEGSRVSPLHF.